The next 2 T cell receptor beta chains were all read from a single sample in a study of response to subunit inactivated influenza vaccine. TCRdb processed the RT-PCR reads anew with MiXCR; each CDR3 protein has one entry. In the table there are approximately 530,000 distinct CDR3 sequences, 7.5% to 8.5% of which are singletons. This specimen consisted of PBMCs from blood, obtained less than 30 months after vaccination. The receptors here all came from a man aged 45 to 70 who received an inactivated influenza vaccine.

This clonotype was seen a handful of times. The chain links TRBV20-1 to TRBJ2-3, with 10 bases lining up with TRBD2. In germline, CDR1 is DFQATT, CDR2 SNEGSKA (reference sequence). The CDR3 sequence is 17 residues long. V lost 1 base, J lost 7 bases, and 14 bases stayed unmatched. CDR3 loop: CSARASSSGGALYTQYF. CDR3 nucleotide sequence: TGCAGTGCTAGAGCCAGTAGCAGCGGGGGGGCCCTTTATACGCAGTATTTT.

This clonotype was detected ten times or more. The CDR3 spells CASSPGTALAKNIQYF. In DNA, the CDR3 is TGTGCCAGCAGTCCCGGGACAGCTCTAGCCAAAAACATTCAGTACTTC. The rearrangement uses TRBV27 and TRBJ2-4, with 7 bases fitting TRBD1. CDR1 is MNHEY, CDR2 SMNVEV, per germline (reference sequence). The CDR3 is 16 amino acids. The trim removed 5 bases at V and 0 bases at J, leaving 7 bases unmatched.